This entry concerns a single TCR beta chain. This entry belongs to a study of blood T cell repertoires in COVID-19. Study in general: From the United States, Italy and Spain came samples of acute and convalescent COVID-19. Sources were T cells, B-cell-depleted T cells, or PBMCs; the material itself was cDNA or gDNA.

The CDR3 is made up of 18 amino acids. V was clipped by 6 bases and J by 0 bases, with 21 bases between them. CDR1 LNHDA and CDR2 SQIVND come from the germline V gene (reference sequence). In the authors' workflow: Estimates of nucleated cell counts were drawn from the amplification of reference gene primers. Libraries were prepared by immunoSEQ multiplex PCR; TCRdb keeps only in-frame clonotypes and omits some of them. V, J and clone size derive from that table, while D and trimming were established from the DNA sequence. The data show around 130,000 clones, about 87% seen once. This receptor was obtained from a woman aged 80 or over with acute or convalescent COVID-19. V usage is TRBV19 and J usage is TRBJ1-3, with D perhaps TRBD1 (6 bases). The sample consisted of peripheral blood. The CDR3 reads CASSTVRGGVNSGNTIYF. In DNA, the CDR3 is TGTGCCAGTAGCACCGTGAGGGGGGGAGTAAACTCTGGAAACACCATATATTTT.